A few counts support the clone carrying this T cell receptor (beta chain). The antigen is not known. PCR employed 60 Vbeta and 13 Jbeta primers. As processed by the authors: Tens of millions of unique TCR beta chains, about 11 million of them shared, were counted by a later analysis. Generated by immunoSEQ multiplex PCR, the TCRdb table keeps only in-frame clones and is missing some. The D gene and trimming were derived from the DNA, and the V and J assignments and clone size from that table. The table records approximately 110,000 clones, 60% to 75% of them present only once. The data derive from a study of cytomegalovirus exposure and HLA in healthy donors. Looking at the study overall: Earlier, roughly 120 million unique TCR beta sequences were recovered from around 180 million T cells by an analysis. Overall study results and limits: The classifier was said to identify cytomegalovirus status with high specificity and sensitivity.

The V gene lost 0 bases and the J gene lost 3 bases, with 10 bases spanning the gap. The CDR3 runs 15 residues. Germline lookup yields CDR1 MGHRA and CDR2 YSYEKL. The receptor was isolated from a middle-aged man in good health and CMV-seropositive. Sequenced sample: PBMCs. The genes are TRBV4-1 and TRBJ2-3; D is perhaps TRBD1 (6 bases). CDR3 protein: CASSQELRGTDTQYF. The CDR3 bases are TGCGCCAGCAGCCAAGAGCTGAGGGGGACAGATACGCAGTATTTT.